This T cell receptor beta chain was found in a study of tumor-infiltrating lymphocytes in primary liver carcinoma. Study overall: Patients included men and women of 30 to 69 years. Study-wide results and limits: Bulk samples went unsorted, so CD4+ and CD8+ repertoires were not compared. Tumors had a top-250-clone fraction that was significantly higher than blood (p = 0.039). Tumor region pairs overlapped more than did tumor-adjacent and tumor-blood pairs.

A constant-region primer primed TCR beta cDNA synthesis from about 550 ng of total RNA. ARM-PCR, slightly modified, supplied the TCR beta libraries through three nested multiplex PCR rounds. TRBV1-TRBV30 forward and Cbeta reverse primers drove the first two roughly 10-cycle rounds. TCRdb reanalysed the multiplex PCR reads using MiXCR and keeps one entry per CDR3 protein. Found here are approximately 210,000 distinct CDR3 sequences, around 60% of them singletons; the top ten hold approximately 6.6%. Blood RNA originated from unsorted whole blood, with germline DNA additionally extracted. The CDR3 loop spans 14 amino acids. Germline CDR1 MNHNS, CDR2 SASEGT. To note about this clonotype: Its antigen remains unknown. One end of the junction is discordant with germline, which a read error may explain.

The TCR comes from a woman aged 55-70 years with primary liver carcinoma and hepatitis B virus infection. Material: peripheral blood. V and J are TRBV6-1 and TRBJ1-2; 7 nucleotides align to TRBD1. CDR3 DNA sequence: TGTGCCAGCAGGCGGACAGGCTCAAACTGTGGCTACACCTTC. It yields the protein CASRRTGSNCGYTF.